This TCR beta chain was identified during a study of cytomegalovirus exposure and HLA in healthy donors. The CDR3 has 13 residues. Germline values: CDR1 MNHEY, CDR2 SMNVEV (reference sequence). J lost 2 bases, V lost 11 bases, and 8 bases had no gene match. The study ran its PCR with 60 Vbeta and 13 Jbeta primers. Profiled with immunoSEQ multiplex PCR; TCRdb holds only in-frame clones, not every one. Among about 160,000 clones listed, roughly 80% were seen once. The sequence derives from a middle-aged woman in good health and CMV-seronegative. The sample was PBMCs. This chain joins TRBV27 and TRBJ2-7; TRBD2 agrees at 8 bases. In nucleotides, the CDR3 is TGTGCCTCTCCCCAGGGACTAGCCTACGAGCAGTACTTC. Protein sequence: CASPQGLAYEQYF.